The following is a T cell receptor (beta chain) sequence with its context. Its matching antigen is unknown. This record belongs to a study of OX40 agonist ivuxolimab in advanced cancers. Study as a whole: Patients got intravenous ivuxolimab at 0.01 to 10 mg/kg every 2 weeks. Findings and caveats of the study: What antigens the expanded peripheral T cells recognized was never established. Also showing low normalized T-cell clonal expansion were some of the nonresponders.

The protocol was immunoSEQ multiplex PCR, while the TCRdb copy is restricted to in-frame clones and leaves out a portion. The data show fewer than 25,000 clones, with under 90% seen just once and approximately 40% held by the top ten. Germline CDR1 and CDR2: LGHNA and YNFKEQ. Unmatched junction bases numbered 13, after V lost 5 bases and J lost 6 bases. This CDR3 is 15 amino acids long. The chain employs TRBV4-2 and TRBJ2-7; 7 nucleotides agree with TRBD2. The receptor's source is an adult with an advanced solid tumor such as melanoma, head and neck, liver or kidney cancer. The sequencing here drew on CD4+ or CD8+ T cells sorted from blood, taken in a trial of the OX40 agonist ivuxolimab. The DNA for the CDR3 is TGTGCCAGCAGCTTAGCAGAGGGGACTAAGGTCGAGCAGTACTTC. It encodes CASSLAEGTKVEQYF.